This T cell receptor beta chain was recovered during a study of CD8 T cells in ankylosing spondylitis (dated by TCRdb to about 2017). Study-wide context: The study profiled T cell receptor beta repertoires in healthy donors and ankylosing spondylitis patients to find disease-linked TCR variants. Peripheral blood was sampled, and synovial fluid was additionally collected from ankylosing spondylitis patients. The full study cohort was made up of 20 to 25 ankylosing spondylitis patients and 108 healthy donors. General findings and caveats noted by the study authors: The disease-linked clones were reported to be significantly enriched in matched synovial fluid samples from ankylosing spondylitis patients. The disease-linked clones had a CD8+ phenotype and were found at relatively low frequencies in peripheral blood. A TCR beta motif of fewer than 10 highly homologous amino acid variants appeared characteristic of blood from ankylosing spondylitis patients. Some of the motif variants had been reported before in the synovial fluid and blood of reactive arthritis patients, a finding that suggests common disease-initiation mechanisms.

Clipping removes 5 bases from V and 9 bases from J, with 10 as the unmatched junction base count. The CDR3 contains 15 residues, cysteine and phenylalanine counted. Left in the record is the CDR3 DNA by itself, 45 bases read in frame from the first base. The CDR1 and CDR2 encoded by the germline V gene are ENHRY and SYGVKD. Sequenced using an Illumina HiSeq 2500. Quantitative 5'-RACE with molecular barcodes was the method used to prepare the TCR beta libraries. The authors processed their data as follows. A new computational method based on a probabilistic model of VDJ rearrangement was used to identify disease-linked TCR variants. Starting from the raw public reads, TCRdb applied fastp trimming at Q25, assembled clones with MiXCR and retained in-frame beta chains. Under each unique CDR3 protein, matching rows form one entry showing the most common genes and DNA. V and J calls and clone size were set by TCRdb, not the authors. The sample data list about 800,000 distinct CDR3 sequences, and approximately 12% of these were observed just once. Jointly, the top ten make up about 0.49% of the sample.

This clonotype has a handful of counts. Its target antigen remains unknown. Base-call qualities are not available, and no considerably larger clone is one nucleotide away. The sample taken for sequencing was blood, either unsorted or a sorted T cell fraction (not recorded which). This clonotype was obtained from a male donor with ankylosing spondylitis. This chain joins TRBV10-3 to TRBJ1-5; TRBD1 aligns with 10 central bases. The CDR3 has the sequence CAISSGTGETWPQHF. Read as DNA, the sequence is TGTGCCATCAGTTCCGGGACAGGGGAGACTTGGCCCCAGCATTTT.